These 29 T cell receptor beta chains were all obtained from the same sample, sequenced in a study of cytomegalovirus exposure and HLA in healthy donors. Using immunoSEQ multiplex PCR, the repertoire was profiled, and TCRdb retains in-frame clones only, with some absent. The sample records 150,000 to 180,000 clones, around 88% being singletons. The sample consisted of PBMCs. Receptor source: a man aged 18-30 years in good health and CMV-seropositive.

The V gene is TRBV9, the J gene TRBJ2-3; a weak D match, TRBD1 (5 bases). Between the trimmed V and J ends, which lost 4 bases and 7 bases, there was a span of 13 bases. The CDR3 totals 13 residues. Germline CDR1 reads SGDLS; CDR2 reads YYNGEE. As DNA, the CDR3 is TGTGCCAGCAGCTCCCCGCCAGGGCATACGCAGTATTTT. Its protein is CASSSPPGHTQYF.

J is TRBJ2-1 and V is TRBV19; TRBD1 agrees at 7 bases. Germline loops: CDR1 LNHDA, CDR2 SQIVND (reference sequence). The CDR3 loop spans 15 amino acids. J was trimmed by 4 bases and V by 9 bases; bases with no gene match: 12. The CDR3 coding sequence is TGTGCCAGCGCCGACAGGGAGTCGGGGTACAATGAGCAGTTCTTC. Translated, it gives CASADRESGYNEQFF. The full variable domain, with the rest looked up from reference TRBV19 and TRBJ2-1, is DGGITQSPKYLFRKEGQNVTLSCEQNLNHDAMYWYRQDPGQGLRLIYYSQIVNDFQKGDIAEGYSVSREKKESFPLTVTSAQKNPTAFYLCASADRESGYNEQFFGPGTRLTVL.

This clone was seen at least ten times. CDR3 protein: CASSPYEGVTEAFF. For the CDR3, the DNA is TGCGCCAGCAGCCCCTATGAGGGGGTGACTGAAGCTTTCTTT. The chain combines TRBV4-3 with TRBJ1-1; the D gene is possibly TRBD1 (6 bases). Trimming took 4 bases from V and 5 from J, leaving 14 bases between them. The CDR3 is 14 residues long. The germline V gene encodes CDR1 LGHNA and CDR2 YSLEER.

This clone was observed a single time. The chain combines TRBV4-3 with TRBJ2-1; 13 bases are shared with TRBD2. CDR1 LGHNA and CDR2 YSLEER come from the germline V gene. The CDR3 has 17 amino acids. J gave up 6 bases and V 1 base, and 6 bases lay outside the gene matches. CDR3 sequence (DNA): TGCGCCAGCAGCCAAGCTCGCGGGACTAGCGGGACCAATGAGCAGTTCTTC. It translates to CASSQARGTSGTNEQFF.

The chain couples TRBV29-1 to TRBJ2-3, with a weak D call TRBD2 (6 bases). This CDR3 has 10 amino acids. The ends were cut back, 8 bases at V and 6 bases at J, with 9 bases in the middle. Germline-derived CDR1 and CDR2 are SQVTM and ANQGSEA. The CDR3 is CSSRGDTQYF. The CDR3 DNA reads as TGCAGCTCCCGGGGGGATACGCAGTATTTT.

This chain uses TRBV6-5 with TRBJ2-1; possible D gene TRBD2, 5 bases. Trimming shortened V by 0 bases and J by 4 bases, and 7 bases separated the two germline ends. Looked up from germline, CDR1 is MNHEY and CDR2 is SVGAGI. The CDR3 consists of 14 residues. This CDR3 is CASSYSRDYNEQFF. The DNA for the CDR3 is TGTGCCAGCAGTTACTCGAGGGATTACAATGAGCAGTTCTTC.

The chain is built from TRBV6-5 and TRBJ2-7, with 7 bases lining up with TRBD1. This CDR3 has 15 residues. CDR1 MNHEY and CDR2 SVGAGI come from the germline V gene. The V segment lost 7 bases and the J segment 2 bases; nucleotides outside the gene matches: 11. The DNA of the CDR3 is TGTGCCAGCACCAAGCGGACAGGCGAGACCTACGAGCAGTACTTC. Translating gives CASTKRTGETYEQYF.

The chain employs TRBV6-1 and TRBJ1-2, with D hard to call. V gave up 10 bases and J gave up 0 bases, with 9 bases separating them. CDR3 length: 12 residues. CDR1 and CDR2 from the germline V gene are MNHNS and SASEGT. CDR3 DNA: TGTGCCACCAGACACGCTAACTATGGCTACACCTTC. Translated: CATRHANYGYTF.

The CDR3 is CASSSRWDTQYF. CDR3 DNA sequence: TGTGCCAGCAGCTCTAGGTGGGATACGCAGTATTTT. The chain uses TRBV5-4 and TRBJ2-3; D ambiguous. Between the trimmed V and J ends, which lost 3 bases and 6 bases, there was a span of 8 bases. The CDR3 runs 12 residues. Looked up from germline, CDR1 is SGHNT and CDR2 is YYREEE (reference sequence).

The chain employs TRBV29-1 and TRBJ2-7; 8 bases match TRBD1. CDR3 length: 15 amino acids. The V and J ends lost 1 base and 3 bases, in that order; junction bases with no gene match: 8. Germline CDR1 SQVTM, CDR2 ANQGSEA. The DNA for the CDR3 is TGCAGCGTTGAAGGGCGCGGACAGGGTGACTACGAGCAGTACTTC. Its translation: CSVEGRGQGDYEQYF.

This clone was recorded once. This sequence joins TRBV6-1 and TRBJ2-5; tentatively, D is TRBD2 (6 bases). Trimming stripped 9 bases from V and 7 bases from J, with 18 bases between. CDR1 and CDR2 (germline): MNHNS, SASEGT. The CDR3 runs to 13 residues. CDR3 DNA: TGTGCCAGTCATTCTAGCGCCGGGAGGACCCAGTACTTC. It codes for CASHSSAGRTQYF.

V and J are TRBV27 and TRBJ1-2, with 7 bases lining up with TRBD1. V lost 3 bases, J lost 8 bases, and 9 bases stayed unmatched. This CDR3 is 14 amino acids long. Germline V CDR1 and CDR2: MNHEY, SMNVEV (reference sequence). This CDR3 is CASSFHRGGVGYTF. The DNA for the CDR3 is TGTGCCAGCAGTTTCCACAGGGGCGGGGTAGGCTACACCTTC.

The J gene is TRBJ2-7, the V gene TRBV9, with 9 bases identical to TRBD1. CDR3 length equals 15 residues. With V trimmed by 3 bases and J by 3 bases, 7 bases remained unmatched. The germline V gene encodes CDR1 SGDLS and CDR2 YYNGEE. The CDR3 DNA reads as TGTGCCAGCAGCGGGCAGGGGGACAGGGACTACGAGCAGTACTTC. Translated: CASSGQGDRDYEQYF.

The chain couples TRBV28 to TRBJ2-2; D uncertain. CDR1 is MDHEN and CDR2 is SYDVKM in the germline V gene. The CDR3 sequence is 13 residues long. V was clipped by 6 bases and J by 2 bases, with 7 bases between them. CDR3 protein: CASRVTNTGELFF. The CDR3 DNA reads TGTGCCAGCAGGGTTACAAACACCGGGGAGCTGTTTTTT.

This clone was recorded once. The chain couples TRBV7-2 to TRBJ2-7; D is possibly TRBD2 (6 bases). CDR3 length: 14 amino acids. From germline, CDR1 is SGHTA and CDR2 FQGNSA. Trimming pared 1 base from V and 5 bases from J, leaving 12 bases between. The CDR3 coding sequence is TGTGCCAGCAGCTTAGGGGGAGGATCCCACGAGCAGTACTTC. Its translation is CASSLGGGSHEQYF.

The rearrangement links TRBV9 to TRBJ1-6; unclear D gene. From germline, CDR1 is SGDLS and CDR2 YYNGEE. This CDR3 is built from 15 residues. V was trimmed by 4 bases and J by 2 bases, leaving 10 bases between them. The CDR3 DNA reads TGTGCCAGCAGCCCCTCATCGGCCTATAATTCACCCCTCCACTTT. Its translation: CASSPSSAYNSPLHF.

J is TRBJ2-1 and V is TRBV10-2; no clear D gene. The CDR3 is made up of 14 amino acids. Germline V gene data show CDR1 as WSHSY and CDR2 as SAAADI. V was cut by 7 bases and J by 3 bases, with 13 bases left in between. CDR3 sequence (DNA): TGCGCCAGCACTGACACTGGTTTCTACAATGAGCAGTTCTTC. It is translated as CASTDTGFYNEQFF.

This chain links TRBV7-6 with TRBJ2-1; 8 nucleotides match TRBD1. The J segment lost 3 bases and the V segment lost 5 bases, leaving 6 bases of the junction unmatched. Germline CDR1 reads SGHVS; CDR2 reads FNYEAQ. CDR3 size: 15 residues. CDR3 sequence: CASSRTGSFYNEQFF. The CDR3 DNA reads as TGTGCCAGCAGCCGGACAGGGTCTTTCTACAATGAGCAGTTCTTC.

This chain joins TRBV7-9 and TRBJ2-7; TRBD1 aligns across 11 bases. V was pared by 4 bases and J by 4 bases, with 9 bases of the junction left unmatched. The CDR3 is made up of 16 amino acids. The V gene's germline CDR1 is SEHNR and CDR2 FQNEAQ (reference sequence). The CDR3 DNA reads TGTGCCAGCAGCTCTGACCCGGGACAGGGGGAGTACGAGCAGTACTTC. Protein sequence: CASSSDPGQGEYEQYF.

The rearrangement links TRBV4-3 to TRBJ1-2; a possible D gene is TRBD1 (6 bases). Germline CDR1 is LGHNA and CDR2 is YSLEER. Trimming cost V 1 base and J 2 bases, with 11 bases left between them. The CDR3 runs to 15 residues. CDR3: CASSQGADSNYGYTF. CDR3 coding DNA: TGCGCCAGCAGCCAAGGGGCGGACAGCAACTATGGCTACACCTTC.

The genes are TRBV27 and TRBJ2-3, with a tentative D call TRBD2 (5 bases). CDR1 and CDR2 from the germline V gene are MNHEY and SMNVEV (reference sequence). With 4 bases removed from V and 6 bases from J, the gap between germline ends came to 14 bases. CDR3 length: 14 residues. The CDR3 region is CASSSPGLPDTQYF. The CDR3 region has the DNA TGTGCCAGCAGTTCCCCTGGACTCCCGGATACGCAGTATTTT.

The chain is built from TRBV5-4 and TRBJ2-3; 7 bases agree with TRBD2. The CDR3 has 14 residues. Germline loops: CDR1 SGHNT, CDR2 YYREEE (reference sequence). The V gene end was trimmed by 2 bases and the J gene end by 8 bases; junction bases not matched to a gene: 8. As DNA, the CDR3 is TGTGCCAGCAGCTTTCAAGCGGGGAGTCCTACGCAGTATTTT. Translation gives CASSFQAGSPTQYF.

The chain joins TRBV2 to TRBJ2-3, with TRBD2 matching 8 bases. The V gene end was trimmed by 6 bases and the J gene end by 7 bases; junction bases not matched to a gene: 15. Germline values: CDR1 SNHLY, CDR2 FYNNEI. The CDR3 has 16 amino acids. The CDR3 region is CASRFNLAGYGNTQYF. The CDR3, as DNA: TGTGCCAGCAGGTTCAACCTAGCGGGCTACGGGAATACGCAGTATTTT.

CDR3 coding DNA: TGTGCCAGCAGCTTACGCGCGGGCCTAACATATAGCACAGATACGCAGTATTTT. Its translation is CASSLRAGLTYSTDTQYF. The rearrangement joins TRBV7-9 to TRBJ2-3; a possible D gene is TRBD2 (5 bases). This CDR3 is built from 18 residues. Germline V lookup: CDR1 SEHNR, CDR2 FQNEAQ (reference sequence). Trimming took 2 bases from V and 0 from J, leaving 18 bases between them.

This chain joins TRBV5-3 and TRBJ2-7, with 8 bases matching TRBD2. TRBV5-3 is annotated as an ORF whose role is uncertain. The CDR3 sequence is 15 residues long. V was clipped by 9 bases and J by 3 bases; unmatched bases: 14. CDR3 in amino acids: CATPGLASGCYEQYF. The CDR3 DNA reads as TGTGCCACCCCGGGGCTGGCTAGCGGGTGCTACGAGCAGTACTTC.

The rearrangement uses TRBV14 and TRBJ2-7; tentatively, D is TRBD1 (6 bases). Trimming took 0 bases from V and 2 from J, leaving 8 bases between them. Germline V CDR1 and CDR2: SGHDN, FVKESK. The CDR3 is made up of 14 amino acids. CDR3 loop: CASSQDGGPYEQYF. CDR3 nucleotides: TGTGCCAGCAGCCAAGATGGGGGCCCCTACGAGCAGTACTTC.

The genes are TRBV19 and TRBJ1-1, with D hard to call. With 7 bases removed from V and 1 base from J, the gap between germline ends came to 13 bases. CDR3 length: 14 residues. Germline CDR1 LNHDA, CDR2 SQIVND (reference sequence). The CDR3 region is CASTAPQENTEAFF. Written as DNA, the CDR3 is TGTGCCAGTACCGCACCACAAGAGAACACTGAAGCTTTCTTT.

This chain connects TRBV19 to TRBJ2-1, with D maybe TRBD1 (5 bases). Germline V gene sequence: CDR1 LNHDA, CDR2 SQIVND (reference sequence). The CDR3 loop spans 15 amino acids. V dropped 7 bases and J dropped 0 bases, with 13 bases sitting between them. CDR3 residues: CASTVTGSSYNEQFF. The DNA for the CDR3 is TGTGCCAGTACCGTAACAGGTAGCTCCTACAATGAGCAGTTCTTC.

The V and J genes are TRBV4-3 and TRBJ2-1; D is possibly TRBD2 (6 bases). V lost 1 base and J 4 bases, leaving 14 bases between the germline ends. CDR1 and CDR2 from the germline V gene are LGHNA and YSLEER. The CDR3 runs 16 residues. The CDR3 DNA reads TGCGCCAGCAGCCAAGTCCGGGTAGCGGCTTACAATGAGCAGTTCTTC. Protein sequence: CASSQVRVAAYNEQFF.